A single sample gave rise to the 17 T cell receptor beta chains below, sequenced in a study of blood T cells in healthy people across ages. Through a sample-barcoded 5' primer and a J-beta primer mix, a second PCR was run for roughly 6 to 11 cycles. MiXCR was run by TCRdb on the 5' RACE reads, yielding one entry per CDR3 protein. The table has about 1,600,000 distinct CDR3 sequences, approximately 42% seen once; the top ten hold 7% to 9%. Material for sequencing was blood. The receptors derive from a woman between 18 and 29 years old in good health.

This clonotype was seen a handful of times. This chain links TRBV11-3 with TRBJ2-1; D not certain. This CDR3 has 16 amino acids. Trimming stripped 1 base from V and 6 bases from J, with 16 bases between. CDR1 SGHNT and CDR2 YENEEA come from the germline V gene. Written as DNA, the CDR3 is TGTGCCAGCAGCTTAGCTTTAGGCGGCATACCCAATGAGCAGTTCTTC. It encodes CASSLALGGIPNEQFF. Based on the CDR3 plus reference TRBV11-3 and TRBJ2-1, the full variable domain is EAGVVQSPRYKIIEKKQPVAFWCNPISGHNTLYWYLQNLGQGPELLIRYENEEAVDDSQLPKDRFSAERLKGVDSTLKIQPAELGDSAVYLCASSLALGGIPNEQFFGPGTRLTVL.

The V gene is TRBV10-3, the J gene TRBJ2-1; 11 bases fit TRBD2. CDR3 length equals 14 residues. Germline V lookup: CDR1 ENHRY, CDR2 SYGVKD. V was pared by 2 bases and J by 8 bases, with 2 bases of the junction left unmatched. The DNA of the CDR3 is TGTGCCATCAGTGAGGTAGCGGGGGGGTATGAGCAGTTCTTC. This encodes CAISEVAGGYEQFF.

The chain employs TRBV10-3 and TRBJ1-1; 9 bases map to TRBD1. CDR1 is ENHRY, CDR2 SYGVKD, per germline. The CDR3 consists of 16 residues. With 6 bases clipped from V and 3 bases from J, the junction kept 11 bases outside the gene matches. The chain's CDR3 is CAISLQGAEGYTEAFF. CDR3 DNA sequence: TGTGCCATCAGCTTACAGGGGGCGGAGGGTTACACTGAAGCTTTCTTT.

The J gene is TRBJ2-3, the V gene TRBV20-1; a possible D gene is TRBD2 (6 bases). The CDR3 contains 14 residues. Between the trimmed V and J ends, which lost 3 bases and 0 bases, there was a span of 10 bases. Germline CDR1 reads DFQATT; CDR2 reads SNEGSKA (reference sequence). The CDR3: CSASSSGSTDTQYF. For the CDR3, the DNA is TGCAGTGCTAGTTCCAGCGGGAGCACAGATACGCAGTATTTT.

There are a few counts of this clonotype. The V and J genes are TRBV6-5 and TRBJ1-2; 7 positions match TRBD1. Germline trimming cut 5 bases from V and 8 bases from J; bases unmatched to any gene: 5. CDR3 length equals 12 residues. CDR1 is MNHEY, CDR2 SVGAGI, per germline. The CDR3 region is CASSSGDSGYTF. CDR3 coding DNA: TGTGCCAGCAGTAGTGGGGACAGCGGCTACACCTTC.

The chain combines TRBV5-1 with TRBJ1-1; no reliable D call. V dropped 1 base and J dropped 0 bases, with 7 bases sitting between them. The CDR3 contains 14 residues. Germline CDR1 SGHRS, CDR2 YFSETQ. This CDR3 is CASSLYRLNTEAFF. The CDR3 nucleotides are TGCGCCAGCAGCTTGTACAGACTGAACACTGAAGCTTTCTTT. Full variable domain (rest looked up from reference TRBV5-1 and TRBJ1-1): KAGVTQTPRYLIKTRGQQVTLSCSPISGHRSVSWYQQTPGQGLQFLFEYFSETQRNKGNFPGRFSGRQFSNSRSEMNVSTLELGDSALYLCASSLYRLNTEAFFGQGTRLTVV.

The chain uses TRBV10-3 and TRBJ2-2, with 7 bases aligning to TRBD1. Losses at the gene ends were 6 bases for V and 2 bases for J; bases not matched to a gene: 6. Germline CDR1 is ENHRY and CDR2 is SYGVKD. The CDR3 runs 15 residues. Here the CDR3 reads CAIRPGTVNTGELFF. The CDR3 nucleotides are TGTGCCATCAGGCCCGGGACAGTCAACACCGGGGAGCTGTTTTTT.

The chain couples TRBV6-4 to TRBJ2-1; 9 nucleotides line up with TRBD1. The CDR3 is 15 residues long. Germline CDR1 MRHNA, CDR2 SNTAGT. V shed 5 bases and J 5 bases; nucleotides not matched to a gene: 7. CDR3 nucleotide sequence: TGTGCCAGCAGTCCAGGGACAGGGTTTAACAATGAGCAGTTCTTC. Translated, it gives CASSPGTGFNNEQFF.

V and J are TRBV7-8 and TRBJ1-1; D not certain. Germline assignment: CDR1 SGHVS and CDR2 FQNEAQ. The CDR3 is made up of 13 amino acids. Deletions cut 4 bases from V and 4 bases from J, with 10 bases between. CDR3 DNA sequence: TGTGCCAGCAGCTCAAATTCTATCACTGAAGCTTTCTTT. Amino acid sequence: CASSSNSITEAFF. Using reference TRBV7-8 and TRBJ1-1 for the parts outside the CDR3, the full variable domain is GAGVSQSPRYKVAKRGQDVALRCDPISGHVSLFWYQQALGQGPEFLTYFQNEAQLDKSGLPSDRFFAERPEGSVSTLKIQRTQQEDSAVYLCASSSNSITEAFFGQGTRLTVV.

This clonotype was counted only a few times. The genes are TRBV29-1 and TRBJ1-2; no clear D. Trimming took off 3 bases at V and 4 bases at J, with 18 bases between the two ends. The germline V gene encodes CDR1 SQVTM and CDR2 ANQGSEA. The CDR3 runs 15 residues. CDR3 nucleotide sequence: TGCAGCGTTGAGTTTAGCGGGGTCGAGAGCTATGGCTACACCTTC. Translation gives CSVEFSGVESYGYTF. Together with reference TRBV29-1 and TRBJ1-2, the CDR3 gives the full variable domain: SAVISQKPSRDICQRGTSLTIQCQVDSQVTMMFWYRQQPGQSLTLIATANQGSEATYESGFVIDKFPISRPNLTFSTLTVSNMSPEDSSIYLCSVEFSGVESYGYTFGSGTRLTVV.

This clonotype has ten or more counts. This chain links TRBV10-3 with TRBJ2-7, with D unresolved. With 5 bases removed from V and 1 base from J, the gap between germline ends came to 12 bases. CDR3 length equals 14 residues. Looked up from germline, CDR1 is ENHRY and CDR2 is SYGVKD. This CDR3 reads CAISRSAESYEQYF. The DNA of the CDR3 is TGTGCCATCAGTCGCAGCGCGGAATCCTACGAGCAGTACTTC.

Concerning this clonotype: A much bigger clone sits one base away, suggesting this may be a read error. The gene calls are TRBV4-2 and TRBJ2-1; 7 nucleotides line up with TRBD2. The CDR3 is 17 amino acids. Germline V gene data show CDR1 as LGHNA and CDR2 as YNFKEQ. The CDR3 here is CASSQVASSGTYNVQFF. The CDR3 bases are TGTGCCAGCAGCCAAGTAGCTTCCAGCGGGACCTACAATGTGCAGTTCTTC.

V and J are TRBV6-5 and TRBJ2-7, with D perhaps matching TRBD1 (5 bases). Germline loops: CDR1 MNHEY, CDR2 SVGAGI. The CDR3 totals 15 residues. Trimming cost V 7 bases and J 4 bases, with 20 bases left between them. In DNA, the CDR3 is TGTGCCAGCACCGAACGGGCAGGGTTTGGATACGAGCAGTACTTC. Encoded protein: CASTERAGFGYEQYF.

The chain joins TRBV3-1 to TRBJ1-2; 9 nucleotides line up with TRBD1. V shed 6 bases and J 7 bases; nucleotides not matched to a gene: 15. Per germline, CDR1 LGHDT and CDR2 YNNKEL (reference sequence). The CDR3 spans 16 residues. The CDR3 DNA reads as TGTGCCAGCAGTCCGTCCCCGGGACAGGGAGGCTCTGGCTACACCTTC. Its translation: CASSPSPGQGGSGYTF.

As to this clonotype: A much larger clone differs from this one at a single base, so this may be a read error. The rearrangement joins TRBV12-3 or TRBV12-4 to TRBJ2-1; D gene uncertain. Between the trimmed V and J ends, which lost 6 bases and 5 bases, there was a span of 14 bases. The CDR3 is 14 amino acids. CDR3 in DNA: TGTGCCAGCAGCCTCGAGGTCGAGAACAATGAGCAGTTCTTC. Its translation is CASSLEVENNEQFF.

This clonotype was seen a few times. J is TRBJ2-5 and V is TRBV3-1; D remains ambiguous. The CDR3 is made up of 15 amino acids. Germline V CDR1 and CDR2: LGHDT, YNNKEL (reference sequence). Trimming removed 1 base from V and 3 bases from J, with 12 bases in between. The CDR3 is CASSQGGTDKETQYF. In nucleotides, the CDR3 is TGTGCCAGCAGCCAAGGGGGTACGGATAAAGAGACCCAGTACTTC.

Turning to this clonotype: At one end, the junction sequence differs from germline, possibly due to a read error. V usage is TRBV7-9 and J usage is TRBJ1-6; D is possibly TRBD1 (5 bases). This CDR3 contains 11 residues. The germline V gene encodes CDR1 SEHNR and CDR2 FQNEAQ (reference sequence). Written as DNA, the CDR3 is TGTGCTGTTCTTGGGGGATCACCCCCCCACTTT. It codes for CAVLGGSPPHF.